This TCR beta chain derives from a study of shared clonotypes between healthy human individuals. Study-level points and caveats: Represented diversity (both genetic and exposure-history) was limited by the small number of donors. Donor clonotype sharing was expected to depend on sequencing depth. Rarefaction showed that sequencing of sorted subsets was incomplete (despite large depth).

Repertoires were generated with immunoSEQ multiplex PCR, while TCRdb's copy carries only in-frame clones and drops some. In the table there are about 2.1 million clones, around 93% of which are singletons. Comments on this clone: What it binds is not known.

Naive CD8 populations comprised CD45RO-negative cells positively selected for CCR7, excluding terminally differentiated effector memory CD45RA+ cells. The CDR3 length is 18 residues. Germline CDR1 and CDR2: SQVTM and ANQGSEA. Trimming took 5 bases from V and 5 from J, leaving 28 bases between them. The source is a man in his late teens or twenties in good health. Some clones in this sample may be carry-over from other donors' samples. Sequencing was performed on naive CD8+ T cells from PBMCs. The gene calls are TRBV29-1 and TRBJ2-1; D may be TRBD1 or TRBD2 (7 bases each). The CDR3 sequence is CSVPHQGEAGPLNNEQFF. The CDR3 DNA is TGCAGCGTTCCCCACCAGGGGGAAGCGGGGCCTCTAAACAATGAGCAGTTCTTC.